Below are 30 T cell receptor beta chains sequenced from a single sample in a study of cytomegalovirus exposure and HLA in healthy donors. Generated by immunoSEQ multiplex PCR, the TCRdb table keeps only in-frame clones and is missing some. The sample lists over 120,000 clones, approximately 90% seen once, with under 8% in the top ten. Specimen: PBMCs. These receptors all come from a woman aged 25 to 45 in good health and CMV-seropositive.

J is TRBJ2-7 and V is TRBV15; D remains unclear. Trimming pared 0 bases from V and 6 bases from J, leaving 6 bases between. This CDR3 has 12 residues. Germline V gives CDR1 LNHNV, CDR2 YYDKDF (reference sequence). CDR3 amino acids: CATSRDFSEQYF. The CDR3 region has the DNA TGTGCCACCAGCAGAGATTTCAGCGAGCAGTACTTC.

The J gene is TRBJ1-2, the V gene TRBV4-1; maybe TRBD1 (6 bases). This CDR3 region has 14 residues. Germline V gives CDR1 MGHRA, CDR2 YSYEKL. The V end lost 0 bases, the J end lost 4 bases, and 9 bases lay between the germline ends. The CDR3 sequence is CASSQDLGAYGYTF. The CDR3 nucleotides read TGCGCCAGCAGCCAAGATCTGGGGGCCTATGGCTACACCTTC.

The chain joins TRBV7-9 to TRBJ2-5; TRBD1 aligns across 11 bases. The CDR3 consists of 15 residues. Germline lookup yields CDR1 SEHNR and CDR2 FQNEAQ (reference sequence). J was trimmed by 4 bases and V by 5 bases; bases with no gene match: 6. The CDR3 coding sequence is TGTGCCAGCAGCCCGGGACAGGGGGTAGGAGAGACCCAGTACTTC. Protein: CASSPGQGVGETQYF. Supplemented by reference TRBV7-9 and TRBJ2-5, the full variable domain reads DTGVSQNPRHKITKRGQNVTFRCDPISEHNRLYWYRQTLGQGPEFLTYFQNEAQLEKSRLLSDRFSAERPKGSFSTLEIQRTEQGDSAMYLCASSPGQGVGETQYFGPGTRLLVL.

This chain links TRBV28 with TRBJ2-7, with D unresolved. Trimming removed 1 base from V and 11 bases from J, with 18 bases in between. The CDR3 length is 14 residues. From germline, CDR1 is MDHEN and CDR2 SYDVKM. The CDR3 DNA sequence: TGTGCCAGCAGTTTATTTCCGACTTCGATGGTTAAGTACTTC. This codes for CASSLFPTSMVKYF.

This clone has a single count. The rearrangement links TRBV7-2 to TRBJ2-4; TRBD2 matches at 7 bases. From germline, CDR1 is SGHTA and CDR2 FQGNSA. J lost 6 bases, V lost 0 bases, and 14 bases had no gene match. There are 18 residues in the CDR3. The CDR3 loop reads CASSLASGGRTGGNIQYF. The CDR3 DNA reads TGTGCCAGCAGCTTAGCTTCGGGTGGCCGAACGGGGGGAAACATTCAGTACTTC.

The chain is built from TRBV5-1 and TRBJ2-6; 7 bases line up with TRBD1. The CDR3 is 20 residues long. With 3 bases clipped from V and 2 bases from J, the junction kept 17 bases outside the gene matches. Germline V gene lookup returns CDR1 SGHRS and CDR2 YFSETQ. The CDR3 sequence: CASSSRPGTVGIPGANVLTF. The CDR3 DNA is TGCGCCAGCAGCTCACGGCCCGGGACAGTAGGTATTCCTGGGGCCAACGTCCTGACTTTC.

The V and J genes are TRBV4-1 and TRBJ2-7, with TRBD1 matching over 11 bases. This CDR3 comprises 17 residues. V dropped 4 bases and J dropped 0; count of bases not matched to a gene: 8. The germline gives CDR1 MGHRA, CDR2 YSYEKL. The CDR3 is CASSLQTGTGGSYEQYF. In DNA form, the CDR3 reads TGCGCCAGCAGCCTTCAGACCGGGACAGGGGGCTCCTACGAGCAGTACTTC.

The CDR3 coding sequence is TGTGCCAGCAGACCCGACAGGGGTCGAGAGACCCAGTACTTC. Amino acid sequence: CASRPDRGRETQYF. J is TRBJ2-5 and V is TRBV5-4, with TRBD1 matching 8 bases. The CDR3 consists of 14 residues. Germline V gene data show CDR1 as SGHNT and CDR2 as YYREEE (reference sequence). V lost 5 bases to trimming and J lost 4 bases; unmatched junction nucleotides: 7.

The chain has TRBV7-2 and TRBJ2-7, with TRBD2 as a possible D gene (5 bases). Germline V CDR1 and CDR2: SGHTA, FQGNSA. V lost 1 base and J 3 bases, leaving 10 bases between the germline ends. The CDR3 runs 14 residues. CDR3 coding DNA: TGTGCCAGCAGCTTAGGGCGGGCGAGCTACGAGCAGTACTTC. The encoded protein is CASSLGRASYEQYF.

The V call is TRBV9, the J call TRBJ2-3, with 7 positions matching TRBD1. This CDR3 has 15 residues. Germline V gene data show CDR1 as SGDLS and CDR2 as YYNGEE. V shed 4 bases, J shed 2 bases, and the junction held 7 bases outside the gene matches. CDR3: CASSLRQGNTDTQYF. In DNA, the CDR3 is TGTGCCAGCAGCCTCCGACAGGGCAACACAGATACGCAGTATTTT.

The CDR3 here is CASSSGQTYEQYF. CDR3 in DNA: TGTGCCAGCAGTTCGGGACAGACCTACGAGCAGTACTTC. V gene TRBV5-4 combines with J gene TRBJ2-7; 7 nucleotides align to TRBD1. This CDR3 spans 13 amino acids. The germline V gene has CDR1 SGHNT and CDR2 YYREEE (reference sequence). V dropped 5 bases and J dropped 2; count of bases not matched to a gene: 4.

Here the CDR3 DNA reads TGTGCCAGCAGGGCTTACAGGCAGGGGGCCTACGAGCAGTACTTC. Translating it yields CASRAYRQGAYEQYF. This chain joins TRBV6-1 and TRBJ2-7; 7 bases match TRBD1. Germline CDR1 and CDR2: MNHNS and SASEGT. V trimming: 6 bases; J trimming: 2 bases; junction bases outside the gene matches: 10. The CDR3 spans 15 residues.

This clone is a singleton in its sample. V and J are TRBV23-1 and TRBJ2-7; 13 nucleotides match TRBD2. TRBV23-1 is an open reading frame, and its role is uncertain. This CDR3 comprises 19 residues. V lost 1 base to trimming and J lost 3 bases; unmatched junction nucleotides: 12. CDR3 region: CASSQLSTSGGATNYEQYF. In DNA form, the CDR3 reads TGCGCCAGCAGTCAATTATCTACTAGCGGGGGGGCGACTAACTACGAGCAGTACTTC.

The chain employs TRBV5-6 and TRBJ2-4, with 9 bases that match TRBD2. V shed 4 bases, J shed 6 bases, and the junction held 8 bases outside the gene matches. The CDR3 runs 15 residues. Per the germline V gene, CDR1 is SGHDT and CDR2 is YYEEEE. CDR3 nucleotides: TGTGCCAGCAGCACAGCGGGAGGAGGAACAAACATTCAGTACTTC. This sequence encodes CASSTAGGGTNIQYF.

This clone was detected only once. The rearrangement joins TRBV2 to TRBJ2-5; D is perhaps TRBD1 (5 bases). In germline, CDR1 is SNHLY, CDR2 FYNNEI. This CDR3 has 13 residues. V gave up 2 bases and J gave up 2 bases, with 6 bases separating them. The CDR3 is CASSEPGQETQYF. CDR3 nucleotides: TGTGCCAGCAGTGAACCAGGGCAAGAGACCCAGTACTTC.

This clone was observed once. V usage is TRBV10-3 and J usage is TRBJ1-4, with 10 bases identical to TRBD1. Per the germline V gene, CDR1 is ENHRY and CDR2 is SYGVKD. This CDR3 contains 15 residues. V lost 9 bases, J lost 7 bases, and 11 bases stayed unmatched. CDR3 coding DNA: TGTGCCATTTACCGGGACAGGGGTGGTGGTGAAAAACTGTTTTTT. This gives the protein CAIYRDRGGGEKLFF.

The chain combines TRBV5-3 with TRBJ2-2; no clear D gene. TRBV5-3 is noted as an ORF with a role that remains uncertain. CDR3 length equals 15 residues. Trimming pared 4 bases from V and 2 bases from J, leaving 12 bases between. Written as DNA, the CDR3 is TGTGCCAGAAGCGACTCGGAAGCAAACACCGGGGAGCTGTTTTTT. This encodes CARSDSEANTGELFF.

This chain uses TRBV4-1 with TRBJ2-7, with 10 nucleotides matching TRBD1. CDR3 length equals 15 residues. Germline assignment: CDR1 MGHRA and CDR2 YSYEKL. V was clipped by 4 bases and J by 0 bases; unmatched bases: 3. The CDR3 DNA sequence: TGCGCCAGCAGCCTGGGACAGGGGTACTCCTACGAGCAGTACTTC. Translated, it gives CASSLGQGYSYEQYF.

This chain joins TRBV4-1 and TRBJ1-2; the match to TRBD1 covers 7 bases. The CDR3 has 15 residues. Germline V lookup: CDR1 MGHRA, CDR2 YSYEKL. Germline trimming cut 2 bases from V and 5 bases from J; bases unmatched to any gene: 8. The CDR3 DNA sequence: TGCGCCAGCAGCCAACCGGACAGGAACCCTTATGGCTACACCTTC. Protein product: CASSQPDRNPYGYTF.

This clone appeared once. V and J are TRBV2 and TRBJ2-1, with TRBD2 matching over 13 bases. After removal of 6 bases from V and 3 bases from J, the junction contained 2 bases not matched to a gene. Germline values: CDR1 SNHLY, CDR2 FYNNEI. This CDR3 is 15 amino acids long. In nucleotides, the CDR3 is TGTGCCAGCAGGACTAGCGGGAGGCTCTACAATGAGCAGTTCTTC. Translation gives CASRTSGRLYNEQFF.

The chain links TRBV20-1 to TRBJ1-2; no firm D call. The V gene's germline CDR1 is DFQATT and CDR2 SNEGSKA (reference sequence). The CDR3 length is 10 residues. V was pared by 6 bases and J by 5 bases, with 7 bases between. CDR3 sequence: CSAFRYGYTF. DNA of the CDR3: TGCAGTGCCTTCCGGTATGGCTACACCTTC.

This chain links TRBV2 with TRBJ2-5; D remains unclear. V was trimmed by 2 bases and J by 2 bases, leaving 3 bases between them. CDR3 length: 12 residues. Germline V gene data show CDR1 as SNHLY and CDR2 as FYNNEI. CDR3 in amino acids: CASSELQETQYF. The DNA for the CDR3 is TGTGCCAGCAGTGAACTGCAAGAGACCCAGTACTTC.

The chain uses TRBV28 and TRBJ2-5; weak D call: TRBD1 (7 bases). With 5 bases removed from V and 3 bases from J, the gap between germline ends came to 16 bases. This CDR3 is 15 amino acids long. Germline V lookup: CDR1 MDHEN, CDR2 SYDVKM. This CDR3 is CASSPRTGGEETQYF. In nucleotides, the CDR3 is TGTGCCAGCAGTCCGCGGACAGGAGGGGAAGAGACCCAGTACTTC.

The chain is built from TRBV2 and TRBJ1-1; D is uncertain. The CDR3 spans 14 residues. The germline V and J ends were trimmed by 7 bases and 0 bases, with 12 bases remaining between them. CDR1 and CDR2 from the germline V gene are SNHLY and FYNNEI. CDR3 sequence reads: CASTPIAMNTEAFF. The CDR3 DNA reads TGTGCCAGCACCCCGATAGCTATGAACACTGAAGCTTTCTTT. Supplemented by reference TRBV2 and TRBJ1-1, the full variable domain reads EPEVTQTPSHQVTQMGQEVILRCVPISNHLYFYWYRQILGQKVEFLVSFYNNEISEKSEIFDDQFSVERPDGSNFTLKIRSTKLEDSAMYFCASTPIAMNTEAFFGQGTRLTVV.

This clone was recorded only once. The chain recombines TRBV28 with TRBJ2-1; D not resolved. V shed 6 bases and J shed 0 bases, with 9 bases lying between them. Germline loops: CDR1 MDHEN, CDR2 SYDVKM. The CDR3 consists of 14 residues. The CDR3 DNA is TGTGCCAGCAGCCCCCTCGTCTCCTACAATGAGCAGTTCTTC. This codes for CASSPLVSYNEQFF.

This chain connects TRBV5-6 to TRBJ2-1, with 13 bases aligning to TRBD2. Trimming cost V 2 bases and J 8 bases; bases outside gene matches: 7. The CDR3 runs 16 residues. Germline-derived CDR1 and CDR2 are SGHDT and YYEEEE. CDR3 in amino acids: CASSFPTSGRGYEQFF. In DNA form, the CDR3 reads TGTGCCAGCAGCTTTCCCACTAGCGGGAGGGGCTATGAGCAGTTCTTC. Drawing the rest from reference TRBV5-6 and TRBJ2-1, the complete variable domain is DAGVTQSPTHLIKTRGQQVTLRCSPKSGHDTVSWYQQALGQGPQFIFQYYEEEERQRGNFPDRFSGHQFPNYSSELNVNALLLGDSALYLCASSFPTSGRGYEQFFGPGTRLTVL.

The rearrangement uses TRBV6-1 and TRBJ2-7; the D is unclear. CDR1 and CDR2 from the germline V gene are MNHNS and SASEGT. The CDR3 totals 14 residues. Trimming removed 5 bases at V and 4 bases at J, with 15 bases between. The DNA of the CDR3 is TGTGCCAGCAGTCCCCAAGCCTCCAAATACGAGCAGTACTTC. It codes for CASSPQASKYEQYF.

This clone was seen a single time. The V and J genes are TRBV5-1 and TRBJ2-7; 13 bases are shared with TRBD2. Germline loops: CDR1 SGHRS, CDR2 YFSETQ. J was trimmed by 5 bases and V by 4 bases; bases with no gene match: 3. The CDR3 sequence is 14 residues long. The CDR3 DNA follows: TGCGCCAGCAGCCTCGGGACTAGCGGGAACGAGCAGTACTTC. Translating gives CASSLGTSGNEQYF. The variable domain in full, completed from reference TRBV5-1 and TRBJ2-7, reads KAGVTQTPRYLIKTRGQQVTLSCSPISGHRSVSWYQQTPGQGLQFLFEYFSETQRNKGNFPGRFSGRQFSNSRSEMNVSTLELGDSALYLCASSLGTSGNEQYFGPGTRLTVT.

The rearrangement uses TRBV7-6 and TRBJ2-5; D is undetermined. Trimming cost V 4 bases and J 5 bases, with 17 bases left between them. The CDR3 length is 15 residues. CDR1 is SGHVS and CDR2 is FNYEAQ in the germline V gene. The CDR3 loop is CASSSNSLGTETQYF. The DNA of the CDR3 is TGTGCCAGCAGCTCTAACTCCCTTGGTACGGAGACCCAGTACTTC. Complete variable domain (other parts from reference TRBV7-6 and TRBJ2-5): GAGVSQSPRYKVTKRGQDVALRCDPISGHVSLYWYRQALGQGPEFLTYFNYEAQQDKSGLPNDRFSAERPEGSISTLTIQRTEQRDSAMYRCASSSNSLGTETQYFGPGTRLLVL.

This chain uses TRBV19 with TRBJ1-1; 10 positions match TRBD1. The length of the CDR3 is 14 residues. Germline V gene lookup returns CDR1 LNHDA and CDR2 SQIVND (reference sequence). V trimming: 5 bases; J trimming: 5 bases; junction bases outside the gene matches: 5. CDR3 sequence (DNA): TGTGCCAGTAGTTGGGACAGGGGTGGAACTGAAGCTTTCTTT. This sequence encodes CASSWDRGGTEAFF.